Listed below are T cell receptor beta chains from one sample, sequenced in a study of blood T cell repertoires in COVID-19. The method was immunoSEQ multiplex PCR; TCRdb's version includes in-frame clones alone and lacks a portion of them. The sample contains 150,000 to 200,000 clones, about 88% of which appear only once. Sequencing input: PBMCs or T cells enriched from blood (not recorded which). The receptors derive from a woman aged 50 to 60 who had recovered from COVID-19. Each CDR3 is given with its conserved first and last residue.

CASTPLGGRPNNEQFF,TRBV19
CASSPVGGNQPQHF,TRBV18
CAIRDRDNYGYTF,TRBV12-3/TRBV12-4
CASSPRTSGDTGELFF,TRBV7-6
CASSSSSYEQYF,TRBV7-6
CASSPRWTSGSADTQYF,TRBV7-2
CASSLAGQGDEQYF,TRBV5-4
CASSSTSGMVGEQFF,TRBV5-1
CASSYSRLAGEEYF,TRBV6-2/TRBV6-3
CARTMTSGSFTDTQYF,TRBV21-1
CASSLGDRNNSPLHF,TRBV11-3
CASSPNRDRAMNTEAFF,TRBV18
CASRGRSSYNEQFF,TRBV19
CASTSTGSNQPQHF,TRBV19
CASSPQGLPNQPQHF,TRBV2
CASSLEGLSSYEQYF,TRBV5-1